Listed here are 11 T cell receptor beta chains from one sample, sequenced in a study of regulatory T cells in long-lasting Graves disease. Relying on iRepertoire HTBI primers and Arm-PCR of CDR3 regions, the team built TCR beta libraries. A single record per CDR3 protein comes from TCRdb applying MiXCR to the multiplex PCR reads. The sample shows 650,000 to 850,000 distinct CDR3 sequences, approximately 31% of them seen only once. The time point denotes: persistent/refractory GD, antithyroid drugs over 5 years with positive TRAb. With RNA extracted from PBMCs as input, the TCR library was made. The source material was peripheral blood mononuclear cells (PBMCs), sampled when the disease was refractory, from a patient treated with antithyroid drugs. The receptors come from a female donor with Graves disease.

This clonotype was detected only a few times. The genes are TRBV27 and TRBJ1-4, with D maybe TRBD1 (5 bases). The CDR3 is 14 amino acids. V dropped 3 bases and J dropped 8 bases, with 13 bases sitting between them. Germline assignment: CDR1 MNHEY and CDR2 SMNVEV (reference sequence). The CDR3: CASSFRQGGEKLFF. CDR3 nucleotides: TGTGCCAGCAGTTTCAGGCAGGGCGGCGAAAAACTGTTTTTT.

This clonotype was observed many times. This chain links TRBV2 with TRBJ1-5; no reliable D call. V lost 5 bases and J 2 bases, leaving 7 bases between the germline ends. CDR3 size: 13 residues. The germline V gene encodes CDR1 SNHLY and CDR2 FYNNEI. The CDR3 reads CASSFTGNQPQHF. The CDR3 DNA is TGTGCCAGCAGTTTCACTGGCAATCAGCCCCAGCATTTT.

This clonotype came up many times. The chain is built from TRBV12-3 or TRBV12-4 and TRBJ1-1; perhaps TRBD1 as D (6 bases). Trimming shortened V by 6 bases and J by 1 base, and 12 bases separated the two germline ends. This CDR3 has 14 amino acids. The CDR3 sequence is CASRPQGTNTEAFF. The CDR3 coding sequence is TGTGCCAGCAGACCCCAGGGGACGAACACTGAAGCTTTCTTT.

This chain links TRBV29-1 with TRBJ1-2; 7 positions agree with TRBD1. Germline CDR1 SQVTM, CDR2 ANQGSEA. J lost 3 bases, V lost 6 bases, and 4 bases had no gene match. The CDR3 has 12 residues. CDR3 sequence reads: CSVVGGDYGYTF. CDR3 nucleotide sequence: TGCAGCGTAGTAGGGGGCGACTATGGCTACACCTTC.

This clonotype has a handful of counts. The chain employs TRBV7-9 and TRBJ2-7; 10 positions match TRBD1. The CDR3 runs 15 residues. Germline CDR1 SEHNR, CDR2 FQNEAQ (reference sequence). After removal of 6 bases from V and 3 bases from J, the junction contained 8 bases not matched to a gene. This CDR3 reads CASREGTGALYEQYF. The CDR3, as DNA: TGTGCCAGCAGGGAAGGGACAGGGGCCCTCTACGAGCAGTACTTC. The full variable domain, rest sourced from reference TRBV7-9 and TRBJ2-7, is DTGVSQNPRHKITKRGQNVTFRCDPISEHNRLYWYRQTLGQGPEFLTYFQNEAQLEKSRLLSDRFSAERPKGSFSTLEIQRTEQGDSAMYLCASREGTGALYEQYFGPGTRLTVT.

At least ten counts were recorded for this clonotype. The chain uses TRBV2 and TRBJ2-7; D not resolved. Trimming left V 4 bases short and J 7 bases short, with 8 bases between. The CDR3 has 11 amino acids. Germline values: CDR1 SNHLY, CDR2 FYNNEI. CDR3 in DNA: TGTGCCAGCAGTGCGCTTACGGAGCAGTACTTC. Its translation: CASSALTEQYF.

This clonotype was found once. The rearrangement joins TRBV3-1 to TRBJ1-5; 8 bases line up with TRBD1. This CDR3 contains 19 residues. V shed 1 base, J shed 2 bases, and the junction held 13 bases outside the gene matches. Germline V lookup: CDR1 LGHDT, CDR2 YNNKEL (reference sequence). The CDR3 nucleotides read TGTGCCAGCAGCCAAGGCCGGGACAGGTCCCTTCGCCGCAATCAGCCCCAGCATTTT. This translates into CASSQGRDRSLRRNQPQHF.

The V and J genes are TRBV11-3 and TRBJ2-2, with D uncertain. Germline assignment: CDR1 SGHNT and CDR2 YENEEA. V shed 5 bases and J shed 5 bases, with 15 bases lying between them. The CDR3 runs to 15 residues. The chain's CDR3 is CASSDTRRVTGELFF. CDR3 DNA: TGTGCCAGCAGCGACACCCGTAGGGTTACCGGGGAGCTGTTTTTT.

For the CDR3, the DNA is TGTGCCTGGAGTGTACGAGCAGGCCGCACGCCCTATAATTCACCCCTCCACTTT. Protein: CAWSVRAGRTPYNSPLHF. The V and J genes are TRBV30 and TRBJ1-6; no reliable D call. CDR3 length equals 18 residues. Trimming removed 0 bases at V and 2 bases at J, with 17 bases between. CDR1 GTSNPN and CDR2 SVGIG come from the germline V gene (reference sequence).

The CDR3 sequence: CASSEGHTQYF. The CDR3 DNA sequence: TGTGCCAGCAGTGAGGGGCATACGCAGTATTTT. This rearrangement joins TRBV6-1 to TRBJ2-3; D possibly corresponds to TRBD1 (5 bases). This CDR3 is 11 amino acids long. V was pared by 3 bases and J by 7 bases, with 5 bases between. Germline CDR1 reads MNHNS; CDR2 reads SASEGT.

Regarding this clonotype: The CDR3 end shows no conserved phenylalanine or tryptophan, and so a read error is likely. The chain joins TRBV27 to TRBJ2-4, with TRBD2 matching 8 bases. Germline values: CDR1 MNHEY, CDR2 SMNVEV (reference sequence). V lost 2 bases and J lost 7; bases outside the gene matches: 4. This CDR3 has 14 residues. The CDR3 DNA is TGTGCCAGCAGTTTAGCCGGGGGGGTCAACATTCAGTACCTC. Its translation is CASSLAGGVNIQYL.